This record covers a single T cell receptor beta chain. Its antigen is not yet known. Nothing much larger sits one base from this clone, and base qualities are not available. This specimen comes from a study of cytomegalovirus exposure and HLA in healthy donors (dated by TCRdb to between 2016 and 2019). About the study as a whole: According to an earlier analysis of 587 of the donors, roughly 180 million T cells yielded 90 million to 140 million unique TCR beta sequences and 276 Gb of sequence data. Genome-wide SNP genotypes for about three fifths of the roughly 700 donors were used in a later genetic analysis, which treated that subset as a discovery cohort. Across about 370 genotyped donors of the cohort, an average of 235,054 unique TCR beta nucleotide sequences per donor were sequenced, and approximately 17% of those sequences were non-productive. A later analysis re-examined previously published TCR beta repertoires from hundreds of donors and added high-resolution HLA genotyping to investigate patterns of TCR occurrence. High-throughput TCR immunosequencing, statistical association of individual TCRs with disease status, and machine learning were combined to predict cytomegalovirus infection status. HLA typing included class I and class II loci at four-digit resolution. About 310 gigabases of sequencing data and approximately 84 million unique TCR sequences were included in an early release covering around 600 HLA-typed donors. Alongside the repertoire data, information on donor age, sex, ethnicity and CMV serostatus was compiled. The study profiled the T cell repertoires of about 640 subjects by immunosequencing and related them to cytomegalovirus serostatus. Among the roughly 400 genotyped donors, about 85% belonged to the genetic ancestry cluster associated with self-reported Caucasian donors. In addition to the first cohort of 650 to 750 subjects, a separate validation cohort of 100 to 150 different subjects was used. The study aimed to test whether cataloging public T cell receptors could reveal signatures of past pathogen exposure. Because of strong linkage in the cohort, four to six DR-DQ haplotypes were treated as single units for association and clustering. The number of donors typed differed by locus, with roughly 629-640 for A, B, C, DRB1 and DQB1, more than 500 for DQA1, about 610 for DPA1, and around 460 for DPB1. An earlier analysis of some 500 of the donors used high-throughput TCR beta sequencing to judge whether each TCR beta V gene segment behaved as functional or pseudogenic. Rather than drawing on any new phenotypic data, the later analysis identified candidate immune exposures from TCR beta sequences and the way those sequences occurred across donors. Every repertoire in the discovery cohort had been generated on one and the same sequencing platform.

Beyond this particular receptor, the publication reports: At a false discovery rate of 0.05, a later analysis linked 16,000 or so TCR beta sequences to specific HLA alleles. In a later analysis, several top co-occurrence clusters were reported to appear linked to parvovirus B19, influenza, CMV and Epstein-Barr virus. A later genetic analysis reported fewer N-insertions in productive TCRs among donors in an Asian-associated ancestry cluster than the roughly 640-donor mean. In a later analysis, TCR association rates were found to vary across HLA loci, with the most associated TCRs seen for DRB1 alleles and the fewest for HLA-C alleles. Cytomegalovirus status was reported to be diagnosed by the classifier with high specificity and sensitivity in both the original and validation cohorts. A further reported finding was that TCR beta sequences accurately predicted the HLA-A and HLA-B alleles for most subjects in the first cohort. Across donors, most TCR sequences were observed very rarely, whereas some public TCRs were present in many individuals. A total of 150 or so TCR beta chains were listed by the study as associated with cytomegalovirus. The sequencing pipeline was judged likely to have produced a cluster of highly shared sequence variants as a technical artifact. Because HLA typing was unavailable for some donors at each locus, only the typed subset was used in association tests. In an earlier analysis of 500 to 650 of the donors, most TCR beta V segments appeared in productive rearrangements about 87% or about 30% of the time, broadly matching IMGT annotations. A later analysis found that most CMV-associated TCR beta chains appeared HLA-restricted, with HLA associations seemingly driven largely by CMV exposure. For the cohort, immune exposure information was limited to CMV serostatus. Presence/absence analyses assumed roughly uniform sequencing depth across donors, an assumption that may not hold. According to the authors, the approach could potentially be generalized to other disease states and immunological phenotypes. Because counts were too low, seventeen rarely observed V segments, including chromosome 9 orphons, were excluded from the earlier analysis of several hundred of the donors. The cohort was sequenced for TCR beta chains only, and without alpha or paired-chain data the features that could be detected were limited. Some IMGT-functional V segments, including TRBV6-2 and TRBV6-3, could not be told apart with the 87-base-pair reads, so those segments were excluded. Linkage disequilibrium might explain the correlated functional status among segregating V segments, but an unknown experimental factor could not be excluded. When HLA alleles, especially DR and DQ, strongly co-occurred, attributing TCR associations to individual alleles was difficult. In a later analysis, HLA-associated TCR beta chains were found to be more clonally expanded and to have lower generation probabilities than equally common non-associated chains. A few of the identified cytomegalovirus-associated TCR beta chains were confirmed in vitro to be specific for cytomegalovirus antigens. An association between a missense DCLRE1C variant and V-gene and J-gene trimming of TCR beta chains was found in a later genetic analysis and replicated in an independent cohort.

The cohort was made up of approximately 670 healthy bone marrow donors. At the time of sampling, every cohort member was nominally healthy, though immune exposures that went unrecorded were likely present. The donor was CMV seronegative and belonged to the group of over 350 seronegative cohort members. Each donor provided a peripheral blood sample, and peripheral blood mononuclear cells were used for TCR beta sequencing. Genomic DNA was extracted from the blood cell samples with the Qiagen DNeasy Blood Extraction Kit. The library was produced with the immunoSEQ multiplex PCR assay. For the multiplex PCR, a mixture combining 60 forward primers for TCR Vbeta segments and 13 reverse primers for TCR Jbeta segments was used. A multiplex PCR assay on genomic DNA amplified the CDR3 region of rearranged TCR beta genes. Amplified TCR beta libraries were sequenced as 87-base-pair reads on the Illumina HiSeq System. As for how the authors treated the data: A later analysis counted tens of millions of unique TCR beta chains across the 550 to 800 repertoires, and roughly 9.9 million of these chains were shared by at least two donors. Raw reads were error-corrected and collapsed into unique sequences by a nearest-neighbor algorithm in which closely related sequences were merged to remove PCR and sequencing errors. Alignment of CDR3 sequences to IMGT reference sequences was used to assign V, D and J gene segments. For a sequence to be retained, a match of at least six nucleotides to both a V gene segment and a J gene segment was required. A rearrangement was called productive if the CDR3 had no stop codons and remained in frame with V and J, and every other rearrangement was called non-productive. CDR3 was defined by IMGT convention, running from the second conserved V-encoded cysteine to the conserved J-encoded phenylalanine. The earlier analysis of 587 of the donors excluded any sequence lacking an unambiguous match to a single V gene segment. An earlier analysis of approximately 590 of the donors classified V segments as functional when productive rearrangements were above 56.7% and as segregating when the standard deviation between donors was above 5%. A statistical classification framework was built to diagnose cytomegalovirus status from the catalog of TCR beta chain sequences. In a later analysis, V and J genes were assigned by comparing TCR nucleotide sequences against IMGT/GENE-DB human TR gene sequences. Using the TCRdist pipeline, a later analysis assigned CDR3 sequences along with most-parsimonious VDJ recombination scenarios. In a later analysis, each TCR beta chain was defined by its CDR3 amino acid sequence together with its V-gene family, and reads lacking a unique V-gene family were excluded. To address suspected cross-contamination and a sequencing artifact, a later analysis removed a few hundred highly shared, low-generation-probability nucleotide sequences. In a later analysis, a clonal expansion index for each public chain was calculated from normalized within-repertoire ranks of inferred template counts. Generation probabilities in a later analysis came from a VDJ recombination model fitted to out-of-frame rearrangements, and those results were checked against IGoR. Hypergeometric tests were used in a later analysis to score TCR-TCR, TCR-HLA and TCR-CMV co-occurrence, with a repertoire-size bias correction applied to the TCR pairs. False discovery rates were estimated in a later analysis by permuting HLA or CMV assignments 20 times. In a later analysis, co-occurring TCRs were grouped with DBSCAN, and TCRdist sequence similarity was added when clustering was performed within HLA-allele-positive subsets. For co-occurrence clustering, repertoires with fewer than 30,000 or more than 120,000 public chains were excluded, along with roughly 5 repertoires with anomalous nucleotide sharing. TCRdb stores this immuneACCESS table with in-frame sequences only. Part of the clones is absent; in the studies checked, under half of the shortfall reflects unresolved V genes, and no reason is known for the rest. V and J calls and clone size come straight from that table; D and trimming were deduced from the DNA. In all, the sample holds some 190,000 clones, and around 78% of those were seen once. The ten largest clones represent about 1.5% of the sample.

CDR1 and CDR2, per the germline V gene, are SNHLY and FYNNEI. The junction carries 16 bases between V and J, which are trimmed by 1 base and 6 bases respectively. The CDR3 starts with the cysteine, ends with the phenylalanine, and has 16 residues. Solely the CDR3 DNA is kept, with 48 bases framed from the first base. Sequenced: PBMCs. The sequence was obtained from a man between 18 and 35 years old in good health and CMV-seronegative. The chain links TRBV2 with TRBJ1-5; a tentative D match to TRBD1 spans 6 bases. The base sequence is TGTGCCAGCAGTGAAGGTACCAGGGGAGAAGGTCAGCCCCAGCATTTT. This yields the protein CASSEGTRGEGQPQHF.